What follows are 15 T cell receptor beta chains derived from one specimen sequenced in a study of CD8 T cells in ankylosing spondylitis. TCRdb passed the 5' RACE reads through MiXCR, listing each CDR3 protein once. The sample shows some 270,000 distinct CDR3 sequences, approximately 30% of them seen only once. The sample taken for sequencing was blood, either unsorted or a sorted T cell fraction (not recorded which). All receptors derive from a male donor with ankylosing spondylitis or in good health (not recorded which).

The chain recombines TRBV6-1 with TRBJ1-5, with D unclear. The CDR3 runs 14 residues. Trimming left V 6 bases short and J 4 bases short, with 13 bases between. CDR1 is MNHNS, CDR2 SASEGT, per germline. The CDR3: CASSLGRINQPQHF. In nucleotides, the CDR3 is TGTGCCAGCAGCCTAGGGCGGATTAATCAGCCCCAGCATTTT.

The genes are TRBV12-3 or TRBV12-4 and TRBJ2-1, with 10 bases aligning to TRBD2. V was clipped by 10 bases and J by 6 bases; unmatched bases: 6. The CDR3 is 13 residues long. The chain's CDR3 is CATDSGGFNEQFF. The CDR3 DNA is TGTGCCACCGATAGCGGGGGGTTCAATGAGCAGTTCTTC.

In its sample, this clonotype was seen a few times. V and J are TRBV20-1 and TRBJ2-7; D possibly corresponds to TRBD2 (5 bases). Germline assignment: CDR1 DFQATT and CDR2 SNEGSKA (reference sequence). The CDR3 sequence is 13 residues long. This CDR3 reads CSLPVAGSYEQYF. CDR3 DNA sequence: TGCAGCTTACCCGTGGCGGGCTCCTACGAGCAGTACTTC.

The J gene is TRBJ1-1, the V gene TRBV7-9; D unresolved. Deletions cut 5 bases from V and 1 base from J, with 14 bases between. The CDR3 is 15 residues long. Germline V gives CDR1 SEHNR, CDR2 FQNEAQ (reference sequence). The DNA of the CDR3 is TGTGCCAGCAGCCCTTCGGGCTCTCAGAACACTGAAGCTTTCTTT. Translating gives CASSPSGSQNTEAFF.

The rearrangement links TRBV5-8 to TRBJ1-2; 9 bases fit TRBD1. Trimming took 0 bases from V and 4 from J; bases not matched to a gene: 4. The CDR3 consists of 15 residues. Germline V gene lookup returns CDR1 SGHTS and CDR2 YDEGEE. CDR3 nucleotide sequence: TGTGCCAGCAGCTTGGTGGGACAGGGTACCTATGGCTACACCTTC. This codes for CASSLVGQGTYGYTF.

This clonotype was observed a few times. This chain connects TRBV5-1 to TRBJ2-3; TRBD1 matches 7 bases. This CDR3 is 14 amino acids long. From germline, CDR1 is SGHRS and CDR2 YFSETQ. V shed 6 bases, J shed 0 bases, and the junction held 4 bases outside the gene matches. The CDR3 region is CASMGTVSTDTQYF. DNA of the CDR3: TGCGCCAGCATGGGGACAGTTAGCACAGATACGCAGTATTTT. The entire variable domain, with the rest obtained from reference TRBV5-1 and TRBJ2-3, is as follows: KAGVTQTPRYLIKTRGQQVTLSCSPISGHRSVSWYQQTPGQGLQFLFEYFSETQRNKGNFPGRFSGRQFSNSRSEMNVSTLELGDSALYLCASMGTVSTDTQYFGPGTRLTVL.

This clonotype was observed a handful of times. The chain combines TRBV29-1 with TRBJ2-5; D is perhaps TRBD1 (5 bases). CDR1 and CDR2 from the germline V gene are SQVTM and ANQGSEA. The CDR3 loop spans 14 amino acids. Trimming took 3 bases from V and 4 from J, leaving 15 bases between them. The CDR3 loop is CSVESLGEGETQYF. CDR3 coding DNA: TGCAGCGTTGAGTCCTTAGGGGAAGGAGAGACCCAGTACTTC.

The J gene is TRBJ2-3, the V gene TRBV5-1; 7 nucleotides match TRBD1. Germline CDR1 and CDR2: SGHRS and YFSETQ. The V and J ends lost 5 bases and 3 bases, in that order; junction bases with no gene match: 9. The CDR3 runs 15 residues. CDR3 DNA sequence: TGCGCCAGCAGGTATACAGGGGAAGTAACAGATACGCAGTATTTT. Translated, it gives CASRYTGEVTDTQYF.

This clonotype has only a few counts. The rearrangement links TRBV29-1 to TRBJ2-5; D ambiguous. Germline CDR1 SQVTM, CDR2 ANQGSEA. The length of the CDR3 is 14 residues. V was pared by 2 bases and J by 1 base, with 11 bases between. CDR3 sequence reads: CSVESHYPQETQYF. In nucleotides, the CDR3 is TGCAGCGTTGAATCCCACTACCCCCAAGAGACCCAGTACTTC.

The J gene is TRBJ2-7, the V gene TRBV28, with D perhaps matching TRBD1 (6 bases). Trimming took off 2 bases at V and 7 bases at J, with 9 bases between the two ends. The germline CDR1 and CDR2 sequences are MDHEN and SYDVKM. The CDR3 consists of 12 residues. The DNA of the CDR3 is TGTGCCAGCAGTTTACTCCAGGGGGAGCAGTACTTC. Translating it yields CASSLLQGEQYF. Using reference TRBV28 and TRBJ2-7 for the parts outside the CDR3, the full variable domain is DVKVTQSSRYLVKRTGEKVFLECVQDMDHENMFWYRQDPGLGLRLIYFSYDVKMKEKGDIPEGYSVSREKKERFSLILESASTNQTSMYLCASSLLQGEQYFGPGTRLTVT.

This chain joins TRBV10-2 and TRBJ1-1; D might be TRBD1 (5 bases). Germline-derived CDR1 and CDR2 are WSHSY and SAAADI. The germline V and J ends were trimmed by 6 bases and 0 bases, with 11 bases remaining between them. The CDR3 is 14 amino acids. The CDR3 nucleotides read TGCGCCAGCAGAGGGGACGGCCTGAACACTGAAGCTTTCTTT. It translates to CASRGDGLNTEAFF.

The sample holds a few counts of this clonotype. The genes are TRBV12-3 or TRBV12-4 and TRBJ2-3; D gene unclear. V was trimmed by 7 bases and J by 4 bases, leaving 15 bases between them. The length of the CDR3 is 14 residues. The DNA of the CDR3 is TGTGCCAGCACTACAGAGTATTCGCCAGATACGCAGTATTTT. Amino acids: CASTTEYSPDTQYF.

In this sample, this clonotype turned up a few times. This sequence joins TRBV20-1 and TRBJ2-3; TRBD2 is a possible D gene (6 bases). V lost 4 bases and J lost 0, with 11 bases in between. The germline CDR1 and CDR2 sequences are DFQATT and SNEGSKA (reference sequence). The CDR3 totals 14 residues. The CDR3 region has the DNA TGCAGTGCTACGGTACGGGAGAGCACAGATACGCAGTATTTT. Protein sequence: CSATVRESTDTQYF.

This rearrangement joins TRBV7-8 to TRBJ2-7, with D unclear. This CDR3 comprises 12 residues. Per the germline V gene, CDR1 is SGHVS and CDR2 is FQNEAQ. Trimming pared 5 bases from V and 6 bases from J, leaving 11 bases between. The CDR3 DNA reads TGTGCCAGCAGCCCGTGGCTAGGCGAGCAGTACTTC. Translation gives CASSPWLGEQYF.

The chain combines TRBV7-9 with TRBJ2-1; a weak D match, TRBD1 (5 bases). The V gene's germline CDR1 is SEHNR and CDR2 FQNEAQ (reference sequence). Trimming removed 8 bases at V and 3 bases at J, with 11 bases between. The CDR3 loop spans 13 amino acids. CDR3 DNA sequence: TGTGCCAGCCGCAGACAGAACTACAATGAGCAGTTCTTC. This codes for CASRRQNYNEQFF.